The source of this T cell receptor beta chain is a study of shared clonotypes between healthy human individuals. General study points: The study found lower generation probabilities in non-shared clonotypes than in those shared by all four donors.

Sequencing was performed with immunoSEQ multiplex PCR; in TCRdb, only in-frame clones are kept and a portion is missing. The repertoire holds over 2 million clones, with 85% to 95% as singletons. CDR3 length: 14 residues. Trimming at V came to 6 bases and at J to 9 bases, leaving 8 bases not matched to a gene. CDR1 and CDR2 from the germline V gene are SNHLY and FYNNEI. Nashville, Tennessee was home to all donors, who were Caucasian adults. A split of CD4+ cells into CD45RA+ naive and CD45RA-negative memory subsets was performed. Regarding this clone: The antigen is undetermined.

The sequence was obtained from a young man in good health. Sample: naive CD4+ T cells sorted from blood. As for subset: CD45RA+ positively selected. The rearrangement joins TRBV2 to TRBJ2-1, with 10 bases lining up with TRBD1. The CDR3: CASSIDRGQSEQFF. The CDR3 bases are TGTGCCAGCAGCATAGACAGGGGGCAAAGTGAGCAGTTCTTC.